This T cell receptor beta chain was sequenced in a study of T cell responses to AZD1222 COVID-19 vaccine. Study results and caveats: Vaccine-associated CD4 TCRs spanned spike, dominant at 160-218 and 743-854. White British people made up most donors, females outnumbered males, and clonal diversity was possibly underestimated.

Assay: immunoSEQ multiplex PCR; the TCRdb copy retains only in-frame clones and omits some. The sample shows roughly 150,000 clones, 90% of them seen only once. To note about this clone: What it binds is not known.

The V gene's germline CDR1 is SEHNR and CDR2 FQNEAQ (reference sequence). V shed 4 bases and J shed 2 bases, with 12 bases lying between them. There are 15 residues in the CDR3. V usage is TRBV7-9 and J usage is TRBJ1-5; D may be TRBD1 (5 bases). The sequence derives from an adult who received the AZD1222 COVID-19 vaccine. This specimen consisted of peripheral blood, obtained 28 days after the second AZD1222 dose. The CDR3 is CASSSSRAGNQPQHF. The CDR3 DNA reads TGTGCCAGCAGCTCGAGCAGGGCAGGCAATCAGCCCCAGCATTTT.